This is a list of T cell receptor beta chains from one sample in a study of blood T cell repertoires in COVID-19. Profiling relied on immunoSEQ multiplex PCR, and the TCRdb table lists in-frame clones only, not all of them. The sample has some 170,000 clones; roughly four fifths are singletons. The sequencing sample was made of peripheral blood. The receptors here all came from a woman in her 40s with COVID-19, enrolled during active disease. CDR3s include the opening cysteine and the closing phenylalanine or tryptophan. The order of the fields is V gene, J gene, clone size, D gene, CDR3 protein, CDR3 DNA. The D gene is left open where the match is weak. Expanded clones get a size class; other rows say once, few or many, or leave the size out.

TRBV15	TRBJ2-3	-	-	CATSGRDSADTQYF	TGTGCCACCAGCGGGCGGGACTCGGCAGATACGCAGTATTTT
TRBV19	TRBJ1-5	-	TRBD1	CDPTGRYSNQPQHF	TGTGACCCGACAGGGAGATATAGCAATCAGCCCCAGCATTTT
TRBV18	TRBJ2-3	-	TRBD2	CASSPRTSFTDTQYF	TGTGCCAGCTCACCCCGGACTAGCTTCACAGATACGCAGTATTTT
TRBV3-1/TRBV3-2	TRBJ2-5	-	-	CASSQDPGAAQYF	TGTGCCAGCAGCCAAGATCCTGGAGCGGCCCAGTACTTC
TRBV4-1	TRBJ2-1	-	TRBD2	CASSQVGTSGDNEQFF	TGCGCCAGCAGCCAAGTCGGGACTAGCGGGGACAATGAGCAGTTCTTC
TRBV27	TRBJ1-6	many	TRBD1	CASSFSQGGGSPLHF	TGTGCCAGCAGTTTCTCACAGGGGGGCGGTTCACCCCTCCACTTT
TRBV3-1/TRBV3-2	TRBJ1-1	-	-	CASSKRGSEAEAFF	TGTGCCAGCAGCAAGAGAGGGTCCGAGGCTGAAGCTTTCTTT
TRBV28	TRBJ1-4	-	-	CASSGWTDTGEKLFF	TGTGCCAGCAGTGGGTGGACGGACACGGGTGAAAAACTGTTTTTT
TRBV5-1	TRBJ1-2	-	TRBD1	CASSSEGTGFDGYTF	TGCGCCAGCAGCTCGGAAGGGACAGGATTCGATGGCTACACCTTC
TRBV19	TRBJ1-1	few	-	CASSISRQANTEAFF	TGTGCCAGTAGTATATCGAGACAGGCGAACACTGAAGCTTTCTTT
TRBV6-5	TRBJ2-5	-	TRBD2	CASSYSTSGGMETQYF	TGTGCCAGCAGTTACTCGACTAGCGGGGGTATGGAGACCCAGTACTTC
TRBV27	TRBJ1-1	few	-	CASIDPLSEAFF	TGTGCCAGCATAGATCCCCTTTCTGAAGCTTTCTTT
TRBV7-8	TRBJ1-2	-	TRBD1	CASSTRQGYGYTF	TGTGCCAGCAGCACCCGACAGGGTTATGGCTACACCTTC
TRBV2	TRBJ2-2	-	-	CASRNRVTGELFF	TGTGCCAGCAGAAACAGGGTTACCGGGGAGCTGTTTTTT
TRBV5-5	TRBJ1-4	-	TRBD1	CASSLRGQVLGDEKLFF	TGTGCCAGCAGCTTACGGGGACAGGTTCTCGGCGATGAAAAACTGTTTTTT
TRBV7-3	TRBJ1-1	-	-	CASSPGPVMNTEAFF	TGTGCCAGCAGCCCAGGGCCAGTCATGAACACTGAAGCTTTCTTT
TRBV6-5	TRBJ1-1	-	-	CASRGNTEAFF	TGTGCCAGCCGGGGGAACACTGAAGCTTTCTTT
TRBV2	TRBJ2-1	-	-	CASSTVLSSYNEQFF	TGTGCCAGTAGTACCGTTCTCAGCTCCTACAATGAGCAGTTCTTC
TRBV6-5	TRBJ1-6	-	-	CASSYRGGAPLHF	TGTGCCAGCAGTTACCGGGGGGGGGCACCCCTCCACTTT
TRBV4-1	TRBJ1-1	-	-	CASSQDPGAGEYGSAFF	TGCGCCAGCAGCCAAGATCCAGGGGCCGGTGAATACGGGTCAGCTTTCTTT
TRBV6-5	TRBJ2-1	-	TRBD2	CASSRTSAPSPSSFF	TGTGCCAGCAGTCGTACTAGCGCACCATCCCCCTCCTCCTTCTTC
TRBV9	TRBJ2-3	once	TRBD2	CASSVGSSGSTDTQYF	TGTGCCAGCAGCGTAGGATCTAGCGGAAGCACAGATACGCAGTATTTT
TRBV7-3	TRBJ1-3	once	TRBD1	CASSLDRGPGNTIYF	TGTGCCAGCAGCTTAGACAGGGGTCCTGGAAACACCATATATTTT
TRBV5-1	TRBJ2-7	-	-	CASSLLQASYEQYF	TGCGCCAGCAGCTTGCTACAGGCCTCCTACGAGCAGTACTTC
TRBV4-1	TRBJ2-5	-	TRBD2	CASSQGLAGGLSLVEETQYF	TGCGCCAGCAGCCAGGGACTAGCGGGAGGGCTTAGTCTCGTGGAAGAGACCCAGTACTTC
TRBV29-1	TRBJ2-4	-	-	CSGLDKAKNIQYF	TGCAGCGGGCTGGACAAAGCCAAAAACATTCAGTACTTC
TRBV5-1	TRBJ2-7	-	TRBD1	CASSLTGGRDEQYF	TGCGCCAGCAGCTTGACAGGGGGCAGGGACGAGCAGTACTTC
TRBV14	TRBJ1-5	-	TRBD1	CASSQSGGSQPQHF	TGTGCCAGCAGCCAATCAGGGGGCAGTCAGCCCCAGCATTTT
TRBV11-1	TRBJ2-3	-	-	CASSYLSGSVTDTQYF	TGTGCCAGCAGTTACCTCTCCGGGAGTGTCACAGATACGCAGTATTTT
TRBV18	TRBJ2-2	-	-	CASSPQDTNTGELFF	TGTGCCAGCTCACCCCAAGACACGAACACCGGGGAGCTGTTTTTT
TRBV5-6	TRBJ2-4	-	-	CASSYRALAKNIQYF	TGTGCCAGCAGCTACAGGGCTCTAGCCAAAAACATTCAGTACTTC
TRBV19	TRBJ2-1	-	TRBD2	CASSFASGVPNEQFF	TGTGCCAGTAGTTTCGCCAGCGGGGTCCCAAATGAGCAGTTCTTC
TRBV19	TRBJ2-1	-	TRBD2	CASTPGLLYNEQFF	TGTGCCAGTACCCCGGGACTACTTTACAATGAGCAGTTCTTC
TRBV6-4	TRBJ1-2	once	-	CASRETAGPYGYTF	TGTGCCAGCAGAGAGACCGCAGGTCCGTATGGCTACACCTTC
TRBV10-1	TRBJ2-1	-	TRBD2	CASSGIRREKLRDEQFF	TGCGCCAGCAGTGGGATAAGGCGGGAGAAATTACGCGATGAGCAGTTCTTC
TRBV5-5	TRBJ2-2	once	-	CASSLGGAGELFF	TGTGCCAGCAGCTTGGGGGGGGCCGGGGAGCTGTTTTTT
TRBV24-1	TRBJ2-1	-	-	CATSDTLQGNEQFF	TGTGCCACCAGTGATACCCTACAGGGAAATGAGCAGTTCTTC
TRBV18	TRBJ2-3	-	TRBD2	CASSVAGGPADTQYF	TGTGCCAGCTCAGTAGCGGGGGGGCCAGCAGATACGCAGTATTTT
TRBV7-2	TRBJ1-6	-	TRBD1	CASSHFGDRVISPLHF	TGTGCCAGCAGTCATTTCGGGGACAGGGTAATCTCACCCCTCCACTTT
TRBV30	TRBJ1-5	-	-	CAWSPGSHQPQHF	TGTGCCTGGAGTCCAGGGTCCCATCAGCCCCAGCATTTT
TRBV6-5	TRBJ2-1	-	TRBD2	CASSYFFGGRHNEQFF	TGTGCCAGCAGTTACTTTTTCGGCGGGAGGCACAATGAGCAGTTCTTC
TRBV27	TRBJ2-7	-	TRBD2	CASSPVSGGSEQYF	TGTGCCAGCAGTCCCGTTTCGGGCGGGAGCGAGCAGTACTTC
TRBV5-6	TRBJ2-2	-	-	CASSLTSPGELFF	TGTGCCAGCAGCTTGACGAGCCCCGGGGAGCTGTTTTTT
TRBV12-5	TRBJ2-3	-	TRBD1	CASAPGTARTDTQYF	TGTGCTAGTGCCCCTGGGACAGCCCGCACAGATACGCAGTATTTT
TRBV6-5	TRBJ1-2	-	-	CASRARQNYGYTF	TGTGCCAGCAGGGCGAGGCAGAACTATGGCTACACCTTC
TRBV10-1	TRBJ2-7	-	-	CASSESGQGLYYEQYF	TGCGCCAGCAGTGAGTCGGGTCAGGGACTTTACTACGAGCAGTACTTC
TRBV14	TRBJ2-7	-	TRBD2	CASSPGTIVEQYF	TGTGCCAGCAGCCCCGGGACTATCGTCGAGCAGTACTTC
TRBV9	TRBJ2-2	-	TRBD1	CASSVRQGNTGELFF	TGTGCCAGCAGCGTAAGACAGGGGAACACCGGGGAGCTGTTTTTT
TRBV5-4	TRBJ2-7	-	-	CASSLNGKINEQYF	TGTGCCAGCAGCTTGAATGGCAAAATCAACGAGCAGTACTTC
TRBV27	TRBJ1-1	-	-	CASSQGVNTEAFF	TGTGCCAGCAGTCAAGGGGTTAACACTGAAGCTTTCTTT
TRBV30	TRBJ2-5	-	-	CAWSRGRETQYF	TGTGCCTGGAGCCGAGGTAGAGAGACCCAGTACTTC
TRBV7-7	TRBJ2-2	-	TRBD2	CASSFSGQNTGELFF	TGTGCTAGCAGCTTTAGCGGGCAGAACACCGGGGAGCTGTTTTTT
TRBV29-1	TRBJ2-3	-	-	CSVELLRAVADTQYF	TGCAGCGTTGAACTCTTGCGGGCTGTCGCAGATACGCAGTATTTT